This TCR beta chain was observed in a study of PD-1 blockade in mismatch repair-deficient tumors. Study background: Patients had about 13 mismatch repair-deficient cancer types and were previously treated and progressing.

Repertoires were generated with immunoSEQ multiplex PCR, while TCRdb's copy carries only in-frame clones and drops some. Counted here are about 49,000 clones, approximately 80% occurring once; the ten biggest clones make up 2.5% to 4%. A word on this clone: Its antigen remains unknown.

The CDR3 covers 14 residues. Germline loops: CDR1 LGHNT, CDR2 FRNRAP. V shed 3 bases and J shed 0 bases, with 8 bases lying between them. Points from the study as a whole: Tumor-resident clones, often undetectable pretreatment in blood, expanded then contracted after pembrolizumab.

TCRs were sequenced from a few patients responding to pembrolizumab. This receptor was identified in an adult with mismatch repair-deficient cancer. Sequencing was performed on PBMCs, taken before pembrolizumab treatment. The V call is TRBV12-5, the J call TRBJ1-1, with D unresolved. The CDR3 sequence: CASGFLGVNTEAFF. The CDR3 coding sequence is TGTGCTAGTGGTTTTCTGGGTGTGAACACTGAAGCTTTCTTT.